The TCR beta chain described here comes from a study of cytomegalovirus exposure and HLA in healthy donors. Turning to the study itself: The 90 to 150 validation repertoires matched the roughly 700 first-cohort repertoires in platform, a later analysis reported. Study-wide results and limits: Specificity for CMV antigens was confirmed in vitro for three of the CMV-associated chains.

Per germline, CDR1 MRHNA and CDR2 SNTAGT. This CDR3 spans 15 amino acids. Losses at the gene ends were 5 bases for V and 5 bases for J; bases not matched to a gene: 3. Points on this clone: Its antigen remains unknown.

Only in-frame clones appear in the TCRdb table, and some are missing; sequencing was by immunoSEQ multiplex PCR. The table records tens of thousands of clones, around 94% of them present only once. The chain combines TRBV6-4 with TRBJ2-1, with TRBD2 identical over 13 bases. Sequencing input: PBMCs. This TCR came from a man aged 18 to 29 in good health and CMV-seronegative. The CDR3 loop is CASSPGTSGNNEQFF. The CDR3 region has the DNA TGTGCCAGCAGTCCCGGGACTAGCGGGAACAATGAGCAGTTCTTC.